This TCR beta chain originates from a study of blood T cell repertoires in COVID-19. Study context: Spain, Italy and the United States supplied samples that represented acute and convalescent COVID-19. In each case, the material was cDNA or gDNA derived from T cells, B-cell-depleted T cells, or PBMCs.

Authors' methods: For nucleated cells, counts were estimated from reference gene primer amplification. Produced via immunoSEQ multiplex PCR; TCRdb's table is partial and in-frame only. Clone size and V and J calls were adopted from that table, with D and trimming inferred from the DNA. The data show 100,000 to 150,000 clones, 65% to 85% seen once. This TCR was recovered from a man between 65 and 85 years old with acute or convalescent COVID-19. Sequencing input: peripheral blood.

CDR3 region: CASSRSNSNQPQHF. In nucleotides, the CDR3 is TGTGCCAGCAGCCGCAGTAATAGCAATCAGCCCCAGCATTTT. This chain links TRBV3-1 (or the pseudogene TRBV3-2) with TRBJ1-5; D gene uncertain. Looked up from germline, CDR1 is LGHDT and CDR2 is YNNKEL (reference sequence). V lost 4 bases to trimming and J lost 0 bases, with 7 bases between them. There are 14 residues in the CDR3.